This T cell receptor beta chain was sequenced during a study of T cells generated in artificial thymic organoids (dated by TCRdb to about 2017). About the investigation overall: In some experiments, thymic T cells were further FACS-purified to deplete CD4 immature single positive or double positive precursors. The TCR alpha and beta CDR3 repertoires of CD8 single positive T cells derived from in vitro artificial thymic organoids were compared with those of thymic and peripheral blood naive CD8 T cells. The displayed repertoire sequencing data were described as being representative of three independent experiments.

Primary CD8+ T cells were enriched by magnetic beads using the Miltenyi CD8+ T cell Isolation Kit. Prior to RNA extraction, CD3+TCRalphabeta+CD8 single positive T cells from organoids and thymus were isolated by FACS sorting. For each sample, total RNA was purified from approximately 40,000 to 200,000 sorted cells using the RNeasy Micro kit, and RNA quality was checked on an Agilent RNA 6000 Nano chip. Thymic fragments were dissected, disrupted by pipetting and passed through a 70 um strainer to release thymocytes. This clonotype counts as medium-sized (0.01 to 0.1%). No cognate antigen has been identified for it. Base qualities were left out, and no much larger clone turns up one base away. TCRalpha and TCRbeta libraries were amplified in separate semi-nested PCR reactions using Advantage 2 and reverse primers located in the TRAC or TRBC constant regions. The amount of total RNA used for first-strand cDNA synthesis ranged from 3.5 to 500 ng. TCR cDNA libraries were generated by 5'-RACE using the SMARTer PCR cDNA Synthesis kit, with a poly-dT primer for first-strand synthesis. Each semi-nested reverse primer in the constant region carried a 5-nucleotide sample-specific barcode, and the resulting products were cleaned up with the Zymo DNA Clean and Concentrator-5 kit. Up to ten barcoded samples were pooled, ligated to Illumina adaptors and sequenced on an Illumina MiSeq as 2 x 150 bp paired-end reads. Per the source publication's procedure: Demultiplexed reads were aligned using BLAT against a custom library containing all human TRAV, TRAJ, TRBV, TRBD and TRBJ combinations from IMGT. The best BLAT hits were picked using pslCDnaFilter (-maxAligns=1, -ignoreIntrons), and custom Perl scripts were used to calculate clonotype frequencies. TCRdb handled the public reads itself, with Q25 trimming in fastp and clone calling in MiXCR, and kept productive beta chains. Under each unique CDR3 protein, matching rows form one entry showing the most common genes and DNA. Clone size and V and J calls follow TCRdb, not the original study. Here the sample has some 2,500 distinct CDR3 sequences; roughly 12% occur a single time. Around 3% of the sample belongs to the ten largest clones.

Findings and caveats that apply to the study as a whole: CD8 single positive T cells derived from organoids showed physiological TCR clonotype diversity comparable to the diversity seen in thymic and blood naive CD8 T cells.

Sequenced input: naive CD8+ T cells from the thymus. This specimen's cell subset or site label, interpreted: CD3+TCRalphabeta+CD8SP T cells; for blood, CD45RO-CCR7+ naive CD8+ T cells. This TCR was sampled from a human donor who gave cord blood stem cells for thymic organoid culture, a cardiac surgery patient who gave postnatal thymus, or a blood donor (not recorded which).

In nucleotide form, the sequence is TGCAGTGCTAACAAGAGGGGGCTGGACTATGGCTACACCTTC. It translates as CSANKRGLDYGYTF. The rearranged segments are TRBV20-1 and TRBJ1-2, with 7 middle bases fitting TRBD1. The CDR3 goes from the cysteine to the phenylalanine over 14 residues. Only CDR3 DNA is held: 42 bases, read in frame from base 1. The germline V gene (reference sequence) yields DFQATT for CDR1 and SNEGSKA for CDR2. Trimming leaves V shorter by 4 bases and J shorter by 3 bases, with the junction holding 8 bases beyond the gene matches.